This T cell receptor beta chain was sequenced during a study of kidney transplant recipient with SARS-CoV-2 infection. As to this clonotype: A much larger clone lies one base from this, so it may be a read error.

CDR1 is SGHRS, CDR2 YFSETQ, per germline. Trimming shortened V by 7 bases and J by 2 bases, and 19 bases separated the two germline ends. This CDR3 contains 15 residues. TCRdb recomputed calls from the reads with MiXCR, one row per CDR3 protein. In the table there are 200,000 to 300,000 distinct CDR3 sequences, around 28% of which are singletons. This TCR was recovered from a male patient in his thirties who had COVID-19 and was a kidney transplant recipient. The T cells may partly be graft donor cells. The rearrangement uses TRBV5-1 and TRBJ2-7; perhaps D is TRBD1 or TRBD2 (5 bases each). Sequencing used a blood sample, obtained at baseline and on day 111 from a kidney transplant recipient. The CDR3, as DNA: TGCGCCAGCTGGGACGGCCTTCTGCATACCTACGAGCAGTACTTC. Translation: CASWDGLLHTYEQYF.